This TCR beta chain originates from a study of T cells in Graves' hyperthyroidism and ophthalmopathy. This clonotype was detected ten times or more. The germline V and J ends were trimmed by 4 bases and 6 bases, with 15 bases remaining between them. Germline V gene data show CDR1 as MNHEY and CDR2 as SMNVEV (reference sequence). The CDR3 is 14 residues long. Amplification of TCR beta CDR3 regions was performed using RNA transcripts as template. An initial round of RT-PCR targeting the TCR CDR3 relied on the HTBI primer set. TCRdb fed the multiplex PCR reads into MiXCR, producing one record per CDR3 protein. The sample lists about 600,000 distinct CDR3 sequences; roughly 15% were seen once.

The sample consisted of blood. The TCR comes from a woman aged 50 to 60 with Graves' ophthalmopathy. This chain links TRBV27 with TRBJ1-1; the D gene is possibly TRBD1 (5 bases). The CDR3: CASSSLQAASEAFF. The CDR3 DNA reads TGTGCCAGCAGTTCCCTACAGGCGGCCTCTGAAGCTTTCTTT.